One T cell receptor (beta chain) is described in this entry. Its antigen is as yet unknown. With 7 bases removed from V and 4 bases from J, the gap between germline ends came to 13 bases. The CDR3 runs 14 residues. Germline values: CDR1 MDHEN, CDR2 SYDVKM. The protocol was immunoSEQ multiplex PCR, while the TCRdb copy is restricted to in-frame clones and leaves out a portion. The profile covers 120,000 or so clones, with 81% appearing a single time and about 5.3% taken by the ten largest. Indicated time point: blood 2 weeks post-SBRT. Treatment in this sample: 15 Gy SBRT to primary tumor, nephrectomy 4 weeks later. Radiation-treated patients gave blood at baseline, week 2 and week 4. The sample comes from a study of radiation and T cells in renal cell carcinoma. Points from the study as a whole: In blood, top tumor clones expanded by 2 weeks, shrinking by 4.

The chain has TRBV28 and TRBJ1-4; D is uncertain. The starting material was blood, obtained from a patient whose treatment included radiotherapy and nephrectomy. The receptor comes from a man in his forties or fifties with renal cell carcinoma. DNA of the CDR3: TGTGCCAGCATTGATTGGCAGGATAATGAAAAACTGTTTTTT. Its translation is CASIDWQDNEKLFF.